The rows below give T cell receptor beta chains drawn from one sample of a study of blood T cell repertoires in COVID-19. The table came from immunoSEQ multiplex PCR; TCRdb's copy has only in-frame clones and leaves some out. This sample has roughly 200,000 clones, with around 81% found just once. Specimen: peripheral blood. The receptors come from a woman aged 70 to 79 with acute or convalescent COVID-19. CDR3s include the opening cysteine and the closing phenylalanine or tryptophan. The order of the fields is J gene, V gene, clone size, CDR3 protein. Not all rows give a size; the values are once, few, many and, for expanded clones, a class.

TRBJ1-1	TRBV5-4	.	CASSSVTNTEAFF
TRBJ2-3	TRBV24-1	.	CATSDYRTSGRGTDTQYF
TRBJ2-1	TRBV2	.	CASRGLPNNEQFF
TRBJ2-1	TRBV13	once	CASSQAGGPVEQFF
TRBJ2-1	TRBV29-1	once	CSVEILDSRYNEQFF
TRBJ2-7	TRBV25-1	few	CASTRLAGYEQYF
TRBJ1-2	TRBV28	.	CASSSTTGDLGGYTF
TRBJ2-3	TRBV5-1	.	CASSAGTGLLGTQYF
TRBJ1-6	TRBV2	.	CASSEDRGDSPLHF
TRBJ1-2	TRBV6-5	.	CASNPTRSPNYGYTF
TRBJ2-2	TRBV19	.	CASISGRRTGELFF
TRBJ1-6	TRBV3-1/TRBV3-2	.	CASSQSGGYSPLHF
TRBJ2-2	TRBV27	.	CASSFTYGELFF
TRBJ2-7	TRBV6-6	.	CASTYGTGAYEQYF
TRBJ2-1	TRBV19	.	CASSGTIYNEQFF
TRBJ2-3	TRBV5-1	few	CASRIREADTQYF
TRBJ2-7	TRBV7-2	.	CASSYKGDGPYEQYF
TRBJ1-1	TRBV14	.	CASSQVRGIPEAFF
TRBJ2-1	TRBV5-1	.	CASSLVGLAGEKQFF
TRBJ1-5	TRBV7-2	.	CASSPGQGWQPQHF
TRBJ2-7	TRBV7-9	.	CASSPGTGKHYEQYF
TRBJ1-1	TRBV6-5	.	CASTHASSGEAFF
TRBJ2-2	TRBV5-1	few	CASSPGGVGTGELFF
TRBJ2-1	TRBV7-2	.	CASSASGGIYNEQFF
TRBJ1-5	TRBV19	.	CASKQGGGNQPQHF
TRBJ2-7	TRBV7-2	.	CASSGGVRGQYF
TRBJ2-2	TRBV18	.	CASSYTHTGELFF
TRBJ2-7	TRBV27	.	CASSRGQGSYEQYF
TRBJ2-7	TRBV6-5	.	CASSLRSGHLYEQYF
TRBJ2-7	TRBV28	.	CASITSGNTYEQYF
TRBJ2-7	TRBV19	.	CASSLAGTGTYEQYF
TRBJ2-1	TRBV5-1	.	CASSPGQGYNEQFF
TRBJ2-5	TRBV6-2/TRBV6-3	once	CASSKGTTFGTQYF
TRBJ2-3	TRBV13	.	CASSSSGAASTDTQYF
TRBJ2-7	TRBV28	.	CASSPPRGSYEQYF
TRBJ2-2	TRBV7-2	.	CASSFGTGGTGELFF
TRBJ1-4	TRBV10-3	.	CAIRSDREGEKLFF
TRBJ1-2	TRBV6-5	.	CASRDPGQGVYGYTF
TRBJ2-2	TRBV27	.	CASSRIGETGRTGELFF
TRBJ2-5	TRBV9	.	CASSPRRTGTDKETQYF
TRBJ2-5	TRBV5-8	.	CASSFAGGFQYF
TRBJ1-5	TRBV19	.	CASSNRVSQPQHF
TRBJ2-1	TRBV7-9	.	CASSFTSGRGEEQFF
TRBJ2-7	TRBV28	many	CASTRGKSYEQYF
TRBJ2-5	TRBV6-5	.	CASSYPGQGEETQYF
TRBJ2-4	TRBV28	.	CATGTENIQYF
TRBJ2-1	TRBV5-1	.	CASSNIYNEQFF
TRBJ2-1	TRBV4-2	.	CASSITSGTGGDNEQFF
TRBJ1-5	TRBV3-1/TRBV3-2	.	CASSRSGDQPQHF
TRBJ2-7	TRBV28	.	CASSTGRASYEQYF
TRBJ2-7	TRBV28	.	CASSLGGLAGASYEQYF
TRBJ1-3	TRBV2	.	CASSGDRGRGNTIYF
TRBJ2-7	TRBV24-1	.	CATSDSGTSGTYEQYF
TRBJ1-5	TRBV27	.	CASSLTGNQPQHF
TRBJ2-2	TRBV18	.	CASSLGTSATGELFF
TRBJ2-1	TRBV3-1/TRBV3-2	.	CASSPPSPQAYNEQFF
TRBJ2-3	TRBV6-1	once	CASSGTTSGFLTDTQYF
TRBJ1-4	TRBV28	.	CASTSGSPGIEKLFF
TRBJ1-4	TRBV5-4	.	CASSDTGAGNEKLFF